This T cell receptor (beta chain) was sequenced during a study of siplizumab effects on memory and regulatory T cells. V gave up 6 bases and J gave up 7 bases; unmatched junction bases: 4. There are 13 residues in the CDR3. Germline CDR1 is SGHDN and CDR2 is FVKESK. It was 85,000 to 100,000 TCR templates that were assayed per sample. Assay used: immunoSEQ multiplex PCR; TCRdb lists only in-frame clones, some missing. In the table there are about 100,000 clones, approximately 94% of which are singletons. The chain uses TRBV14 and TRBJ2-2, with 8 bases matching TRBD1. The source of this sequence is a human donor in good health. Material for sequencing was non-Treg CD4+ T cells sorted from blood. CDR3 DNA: TGTGCCAGCAGACAGGGGGGAGTCGGGGAGCTGTTTTTT. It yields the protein CASRQGGVGELFF.